This T cell receptor (beta chain) was sequenced for a study of shared clonotypes between healthy human individuals. Points from the study as a whole: Depth was large, yet rarefaction showed that sorted-subset sequencing was incomplete. It was observed that 5% to 6% of naive CD4 clonotypes were shared across several donors.

Partitioning of CD4+ cells yielded a CD45RA+ naive subset and a CD45RA-negative memory subset. Profiling relied on immunoSEQ multiplex PCR, and the TCRdb table lists in-frame clones only, not all of them. The table has fewer than 2.5 million clones, roughly 93% seen once. The J segment lost 3 bases and the V segment lost 8 bases, leaving 2 bases of the junction unmatched. There are 13 residues in the CDR3. Germline lookup yields CDR1 SGHNT and CDR2 YYREEE (reference sequence). About this clone itself: Its cognate antigen is unknown.

This chain links TRBV5-4 with TRBJ2-6, with 7 bases fitting TRBD2. This clonotype originated in a man aged 18 to 35 in good health. Some clones in this sample may be carry-over from other donors' samples. Sequenced: naive CD4+ T cells from PBMCs. The subset: CD45RA+ positively selected. CDR3 loop: CASGRGGANVLTF. CDR3 nucleotide sequence: TGTGCCAGTGGGAGGGGTGGGGCCAACGTCCTGACTTTC.